One T cell receptor (beta chain) is described in this entry. This specimen belongs to a study of blood T cell repertoires in COVID-19. In the study overall: T cells, B-cell-depleted T cells, or PBMCs provided the cDNA or gDNA that served as material.

The CDR3 spans 11 residues. Germline V gene sequence: CDR1 MNHEY, CDR2 SVGAGI. Trimming pared 7 bases from V and 4 bases from J, leaving 5 bases between. Per the original data handling: Amplification with reference gene primers provided the estimates of nucleated cell counts. Some clones are missing from TCRdb's copy, which holds only in-frame ones; the method was immunoSEQ multiplex PCR. V and J calls and clone size are given by that table; D and trimming were obtained from the DNA. The profile shows almost 400,000 clones, 85% to 90% of them singletons. This chain joins TRBV6-5 and TRBJ2-1, with D unclear. The sequencing sample was made of PBMCs or T cells enriched from blood (not recorded which). The source is a woman in her thirties with acute COVID-19. The CDR3 spells CASTGYNEQFF. In DNA form, the CDR3 reads TGTGCCAGCACAGGATACAATGAGCAGTTCTTC.